This T cell receptor beta chain was found in a study of T cells in Graves' hyperthyroidism and ophthalmopathy. Points from the study as a whole: Expanded thyroid clonotypes (above 0.001) were mostly also found in blood.

This clonotype came up many times. Its antigen is still unknown. The CDR3 has 13 amino acids. V lost 4 bases and J lost 6, with 12 bases in between. Germline V CDR1 and CDR2: SNHLY, FYNNEI. Amplified TCR beta CDR3 regions derived from RNA transcripts. RT-PCR in the first round (using the HTBI primer set) targeted the TCR CDR3. Each CDR3 protein is one row after TCRdb ran MiXCR on the multiplex PCR reads. The profile covers around 600,000 distinct CDR3 sequences, with roughly 15% appearing a single time and under 3.5% taken by the ten largest. The sequencing input was blood. J is TRBJ2-5 and V is TRBV2; D is perhaps TRBD1 or TRBD2 (5 bases each). The TCR was taken from a woman aged 40 to 50 with Graves' ophthalmopathy. This CDR3 is CASSGGIGKTQYF. CDR3 DNA sequence: TGTGCCAGCAGTGGGGGGATCGGGAAGACCCAGTACTTC.